This T cell receptor beta chain derives from a study of CXCR3-negative and CXCR3-positive naive CD8 T cells. Study as a whole: Sequencing gave about 150 million TRB reads overall, about 1.5 +/- 0.3 million per library.

Triplicate approximately 280,000-cell sorts were made of each CD8+ T cell subset. It was by 5' RACE with UMI labels that the TRB cDNA libraries were prepared. TCRdb reanalyzed the 5' RACE reads and collapses them to one entry per CDR3 protein, without DNA. This table lists tens of thousands of distinct CDR3 sequences. Of note for this clonotype: Its antigen is not identified.

Study observations and caveats: CXCR3-negative naive cells had less hydrophobic TRB CDR3s than did CXCR3-positive naive cells. Memory CD8+ cells showed much lower diversity, while both naive subsets were comparably high. TRBV-TRBJ usage was similar across naive CXCR3 subsets but distinct in memory cells.

CDR1 is MNHNY, CDR2 SVGAGI, per germline (reference sequence). The CDR3 is made up of 15 amino acids. This receptor was taken from a human donor in good health. Some clones in this sample may be carry-over from other donors' samples. J is TRBJ1-2 and V is TRBV6-6; TCRdb selects TRBD1, and the lack of DNA leaves this call unchecked. Sequencing was performed on naive CXCR3+ CD8+ T cells from blood. The subset was: CD45RO-CCR7+CD27+CD95- naive CD8+ T cells expressing CXCR3 (TNR3+). The CDR3 protein is CASSLPTGANYGYTF.